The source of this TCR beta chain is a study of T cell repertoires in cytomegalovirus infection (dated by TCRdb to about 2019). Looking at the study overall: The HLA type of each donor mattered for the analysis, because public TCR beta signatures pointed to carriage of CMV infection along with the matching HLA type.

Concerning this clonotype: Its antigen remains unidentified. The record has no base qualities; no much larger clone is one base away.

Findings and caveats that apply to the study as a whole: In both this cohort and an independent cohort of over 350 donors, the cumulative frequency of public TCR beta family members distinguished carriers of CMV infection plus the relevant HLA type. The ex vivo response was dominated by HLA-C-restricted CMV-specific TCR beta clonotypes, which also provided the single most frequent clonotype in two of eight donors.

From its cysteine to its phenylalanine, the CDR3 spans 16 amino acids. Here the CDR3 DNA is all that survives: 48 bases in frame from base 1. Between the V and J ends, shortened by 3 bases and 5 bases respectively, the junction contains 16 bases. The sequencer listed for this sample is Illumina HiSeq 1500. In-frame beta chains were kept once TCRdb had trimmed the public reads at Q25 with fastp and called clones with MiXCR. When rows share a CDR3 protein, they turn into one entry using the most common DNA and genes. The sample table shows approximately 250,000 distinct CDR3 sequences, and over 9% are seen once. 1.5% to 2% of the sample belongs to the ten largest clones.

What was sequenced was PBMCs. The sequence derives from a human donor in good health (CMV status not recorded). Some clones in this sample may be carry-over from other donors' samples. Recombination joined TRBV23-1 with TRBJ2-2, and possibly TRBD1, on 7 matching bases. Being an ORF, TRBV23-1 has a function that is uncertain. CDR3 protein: CASSHPLTGRTGELFF. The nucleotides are TGCGCCAGCAGTCATCCCTTGACAGGGAGGACCGGGGAGCTGTTTTTT.